This T cell receptor (beta chain) was documented in a study of vaccination and CD4 T cells after COVID-19. Study-wide context: The convalescent population consisted of six males and four females, two of whom were of Hispanic ethnicity.

Sequencing of cultured CD4+ T cell DNA used the Oncomine TCR Beta short-read assay. TCRdb used MiXCR to reprocess the PCR reads, holding one entry per CDR3 protein. The table lists some 23,000 distinct CDR3 sequences, roughly 67% of them singletons, with roughly 15% in the top ten. Germline CDR1 MNHEY, CDR2 SMNVEV (reference sequence). Between the trimmed V and J ends, which lost 3 bases and 6 bases, there was a span of 3 bases. The CDR3 loop spans 12 amino acids. As regards this clonotype: The antigen is not known.

Treatment in this sample: roughly 11-day PBMC culture with coronavirus spike peptide pools or control peptides (ViraFEST assay). Researchers grew the cells for about 11 days and then pulled out CD4+ T cells by negative selection. The sequence was obtained from a human donor who received a COVID-19 vaccine. The chain uses TRBV27 and TRBJ1-6, with unresolved D. Sequenced here: CD4+ T cells from blood, cultured in vitro, sampled after SARS-CoV-2 vaccination. The CDR3 loop reads CASSFLNSPLHF. In DNA, the CDR3 is TGTGCCAGCAGTTTCCTTAATTCACCCCTCCACTTT.